These 2 T cell receptor beta chains were all obtained from the same sample, sequenced in a study of T cell clones after liver transplantation. Data came from immunoSEQ multiplex PCR; TCRdb stores just in-frame clones and leaves some out. The sample holds tens of thousands of clones, more than 70% seen once. This material consisted of CD4+ T cells from blood, taken at the 22-month timepoint. Every receptor here comes from a human patient who received a liver transplant. Some T cells may have originated in the graft donor.

The chain couples TRBV6-6 to TRBJ2-7, with D perhaps matching TRBD2 (5 bases). Germline CDR1 reads MNHNY; CDR2 reads SVGAGI (reference sequence). Trimming cost V 6 bases and J 0 bases, with 12 bases left between them. The CDR3 extends over 14 amino acids. The CDR3 DNA reads TGTGCCAGCAGGCCCCAGCGGACCTCCTACGAGCAGTACTTC. Protein: CASRPQRTSYEQYF.

V and J are TRBV5-1 and TRBJ1-2, with a possible D match to TRBD1 (5 bases). CDR1 and CDR2 from the germline V gene are SGHRS and YFSETQ. Deletions cut 8 bases from V and 1 base from J, with 12 bases between. This CDR3 contains 13 residues. The CDR3 DNA reads as TGCGCCAGTTCCCGGGACTTTAACTATGGCTACACCTTC. Protein: CASSRDFNYGYTF. Filled out from reference TRBV5-1 and TRBJ1-2, the complete variable domain reads KAGVTQTPRYLIKTRGQQVTLSCSPISGHRSVSWYQQTPGQGLQFLFEYFSETQRNKGNFPGRFSGRQFSNSRSEMNVSTLELGDSALYLCASSRDFNYGYTFGSGTRLTVV.